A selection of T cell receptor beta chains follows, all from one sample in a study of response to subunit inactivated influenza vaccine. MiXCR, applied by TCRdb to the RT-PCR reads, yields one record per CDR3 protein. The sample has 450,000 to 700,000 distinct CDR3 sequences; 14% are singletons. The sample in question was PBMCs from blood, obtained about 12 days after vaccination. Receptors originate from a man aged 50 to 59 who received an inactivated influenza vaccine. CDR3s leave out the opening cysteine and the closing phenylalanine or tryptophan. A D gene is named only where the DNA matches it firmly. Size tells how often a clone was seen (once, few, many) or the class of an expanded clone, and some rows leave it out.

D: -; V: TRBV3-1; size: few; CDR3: ASSQEQETQY
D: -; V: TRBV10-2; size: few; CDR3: ASSEPSGQGQTPGYT
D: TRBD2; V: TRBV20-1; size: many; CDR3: SATEASGMYEQY
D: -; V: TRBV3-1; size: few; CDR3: ASSQGRVRTAYGYT
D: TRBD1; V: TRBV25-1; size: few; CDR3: ASSEWGQGGSPLH
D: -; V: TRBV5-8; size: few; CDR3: ASSSDSQIPQH
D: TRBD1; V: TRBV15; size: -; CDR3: ATSRTGATNEKLF
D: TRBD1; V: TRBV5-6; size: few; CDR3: ASSVTGWYNEQF
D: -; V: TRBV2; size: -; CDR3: ASRWDRTYEQY
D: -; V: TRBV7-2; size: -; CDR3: ASSLTFTGDYEQY
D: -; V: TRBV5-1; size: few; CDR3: ASSLATNRDTQY
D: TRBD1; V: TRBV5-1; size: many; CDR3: ASSLRTGEPKNIQY
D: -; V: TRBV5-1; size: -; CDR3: ASSPPGRARETQY
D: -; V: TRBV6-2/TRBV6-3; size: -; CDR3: ASRMAGASNEQY
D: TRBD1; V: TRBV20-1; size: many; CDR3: SARVSGTGVQETQY
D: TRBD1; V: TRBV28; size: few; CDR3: ASSVRQGVSETQY
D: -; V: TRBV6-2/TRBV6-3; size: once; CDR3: ASRQTGTTDTQY
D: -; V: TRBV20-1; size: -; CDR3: SAPGHFNTEAF
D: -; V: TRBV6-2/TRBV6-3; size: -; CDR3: ASSPHRVTDTQY
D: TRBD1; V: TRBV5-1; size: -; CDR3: ASSRGDRRSGELF
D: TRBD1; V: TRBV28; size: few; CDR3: ASSLPTGGNQPQH
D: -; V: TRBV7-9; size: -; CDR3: ASRITSGDEAF
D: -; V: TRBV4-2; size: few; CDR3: ASSQDSRGELF
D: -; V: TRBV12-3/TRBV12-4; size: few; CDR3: ASSFSSGIRDTQY
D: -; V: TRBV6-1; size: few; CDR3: ASRPDTLQETQY
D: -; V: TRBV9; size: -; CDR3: ASSVASGQETQY
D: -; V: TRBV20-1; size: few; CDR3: SARQGMNTEAF
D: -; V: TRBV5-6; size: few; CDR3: ASSSGPMQY
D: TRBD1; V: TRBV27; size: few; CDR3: ASSSSDRVGATQY
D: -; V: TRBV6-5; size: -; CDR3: ASSYPDGYRYEQY
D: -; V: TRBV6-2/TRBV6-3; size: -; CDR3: ASSYSGYYEQY
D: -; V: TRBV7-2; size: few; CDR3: ASSLDPANTEAF